A single T cell receptor (beta chain) is shown here with its context. This record comes from a study of technical replicates of blood from a few donors. Measured with immunoSEQ multiplex PCR; TCRdb has only the in-frame clones, and not every one. The sample includes 100,000 or so clones, over 95% seen only once; the top ten take approximately 0.21%. Material: T cells isolated from PBMCs. The sequence came from a human donor in good health.

CDR3 bases: TGCAGTGCTAGGAGAGAGACCCAGTACTTC. Its translation is CSARRETQYF. The chain links TRBV20-1 to TRBJ2-5; D is unclear. Germline V gene data show CDR1 as DFQATT and CDR2 as SNEGSKA (reference sequence). V was clipped by 3 bases and J by 4 bases, with 3 bases between them. The CDR3 is 10 residues long.